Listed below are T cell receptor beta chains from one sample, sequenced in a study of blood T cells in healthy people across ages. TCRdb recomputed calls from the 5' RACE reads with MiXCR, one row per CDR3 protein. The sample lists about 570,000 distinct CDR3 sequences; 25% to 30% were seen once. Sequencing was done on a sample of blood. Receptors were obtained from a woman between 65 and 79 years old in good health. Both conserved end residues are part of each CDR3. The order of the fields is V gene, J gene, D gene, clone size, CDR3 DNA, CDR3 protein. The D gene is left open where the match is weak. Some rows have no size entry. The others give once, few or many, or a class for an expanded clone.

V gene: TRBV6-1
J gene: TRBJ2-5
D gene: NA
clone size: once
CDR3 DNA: TGTGCCAGCATAGGGAAGGGATTCCAAGAGACCCAGTACTTC
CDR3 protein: CASIGKGFQETQYF

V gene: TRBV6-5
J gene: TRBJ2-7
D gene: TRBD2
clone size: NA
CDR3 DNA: TGTGCCAGCAGTTACTCTGGGACGGGGGGCTACGAGCAGTACTTC
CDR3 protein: CASSYSGTGGYEQYF

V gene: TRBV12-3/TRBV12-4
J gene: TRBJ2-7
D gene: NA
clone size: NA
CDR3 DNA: TGTGCCAGCAGCCCTCGGGGGGCAGGGATTGGTAGGCAGTACTTC
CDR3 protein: CASSPRGAGIGRQYF

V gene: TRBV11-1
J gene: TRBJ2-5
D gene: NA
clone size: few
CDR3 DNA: TGTGCCAGCAGCCCAGGGACCTCCACCTCGTACCAAGAGACCCAGTACTTC
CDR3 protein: CASSPGTSTSYQETQYF

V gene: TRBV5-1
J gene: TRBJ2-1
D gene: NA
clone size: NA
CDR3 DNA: TGCGCCAGCGGAGAGACTCCCGACGATGAGCAGTTCTTC
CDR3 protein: CASGETPDDEQFF

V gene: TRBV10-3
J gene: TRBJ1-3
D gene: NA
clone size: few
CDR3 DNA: TGTGCCATCAGTGAGTCGGCTGCTGGAAACACCATATATTTT
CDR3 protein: CAISESAAGNTIYF

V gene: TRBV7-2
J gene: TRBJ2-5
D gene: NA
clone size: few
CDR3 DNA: TGTGCCAGCAGCTTAGTGGTCCAGAAAGAGACCCAGTACTTC
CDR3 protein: CASSLVVQKETQYF

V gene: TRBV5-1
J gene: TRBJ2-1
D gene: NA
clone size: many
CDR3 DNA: TGCGCCAGCAGCGCCTCTAGGAACAATGAGCAGTTCTTC
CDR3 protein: CASSASRNNEQFF

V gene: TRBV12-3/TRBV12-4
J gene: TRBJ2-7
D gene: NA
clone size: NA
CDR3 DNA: TGTGCCAGCAGTTCAGTCGGGACGTCCCTCTCCTACGAGCAGTACTTC
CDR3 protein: CASSSVGTSLSYEQYF

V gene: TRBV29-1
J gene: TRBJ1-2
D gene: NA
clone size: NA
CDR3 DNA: TGCAGCGTTGAAAAAGTTACACGAGGTGGCTACACCTTC
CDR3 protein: CSVEKVTRGGYTF

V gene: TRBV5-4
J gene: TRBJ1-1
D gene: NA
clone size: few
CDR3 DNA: TGTGCCAGCAGCTTCGGTGGAGACATGAACACTGAAGCTTTCTTT
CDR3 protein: CASSFGGDMNTEAFF

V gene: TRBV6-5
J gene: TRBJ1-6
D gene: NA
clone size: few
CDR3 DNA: TGTGCCAGCAGTTACGGATTTCCCGGCCGCTCCTATAATTCACCCCTCCACTTT
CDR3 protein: CASSYGFPGRSYNSPLHF

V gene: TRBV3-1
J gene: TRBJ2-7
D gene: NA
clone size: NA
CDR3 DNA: TGTGCCAGCAGCCGAGGCCACAGGCGGGACGAGCAGTACTTC
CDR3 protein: CASSRGHRRDEQYF

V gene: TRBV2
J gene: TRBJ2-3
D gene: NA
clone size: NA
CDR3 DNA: TGTGCCAGCCTCGCGGGGAGCACAGATACGCAGTATTTT
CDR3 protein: CASLAGSTDTQYF

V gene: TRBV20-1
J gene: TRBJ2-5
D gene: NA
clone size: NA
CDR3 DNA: TGCAGTGCTAGGAGTCAGGATCAAGAGACCCAGTACTTC
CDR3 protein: CSARSQDQETQYF

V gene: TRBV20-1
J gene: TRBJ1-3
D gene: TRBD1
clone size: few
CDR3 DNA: TGCAGTGCTACAGGGGGGACTGGAAACACCATATATTTT
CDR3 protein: CSATGGTGNTIYF

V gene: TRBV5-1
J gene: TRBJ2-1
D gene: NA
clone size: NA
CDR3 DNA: TGCGCCAGCAGACTTGACAGTTACAATGAGCAGTTCTTC
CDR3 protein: CASRLDSYNEQFF

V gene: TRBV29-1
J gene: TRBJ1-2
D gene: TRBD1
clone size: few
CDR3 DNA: TGCAGCGTTGAAAACGACAGGGGGGACCATCTTAACTATGGCTACACCTTC
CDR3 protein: CSVENDRGDHLNYGYTF